A single sample gave rise to the 28 T cell receptor beta chains below, sequenced in a study of early T cells in non-severe SARS-CoV-2 infection. MiXCR, run by TCRdb on the 5' RACE reads, gives a single entry per CDR3 protein. Of tens of thousands of distinct CDR3 sequences in the sample, around a sixth were seen once. Sequenced here: whole blood, sampled at baseline. The receptors originated from an adult who was a healthcare worker with PCR-confirmed SARS-CoV-2 infection or an uninfected control (not recorded which).

A few counts support this clonotype. The J gene is TRBJ1-6, the V gene TRBV11-2; maybe TRBD1 (5 bases). CDR1 is SGHAT and CDR2 is FQNNGV in the germline V gene. Trimming took off 3 bases at V and 5 bases at J, with 8 bases between the two ends. The CDR3 sequence is 14 residues long. For the CDR3, the DNA is TGTGCCAGCAGCTTTAAACAGGATAATTCACCCCTCCACTTT. Translating it yields CASSFKQDNSPLHF.

The rearrangement joins TRBV12-3 or TRBV12-4 to TRBJ2-3, with 7 positions matching TRBD2. The CDR3 consists of 13 residues. J was trimmed by 3 bases and V by 7 bases; bases with no gene match: 4. The CDR3 region is CASTSSGTDTQYF. For the CDR3, the DNA is TGTGCCAGCACGTCTAGCGGAACAGATACGCAGTATTTT.

The sample holds many counts of this clonotype. The chain has TRBV24-1 and TRBJ2-1; the D is unclear. The CDR3 loop spans 11 amino acids. The V gene lost 7 bases and the J gene lost 5 bases, with 5 bases spanning the gap. Germline V gives CDR1 KGHDR, CDR2 SFDVKD. CDR3 nucleotide sequence: TGTGCCACCAGCCTAGACAATGAGCAGTTCTTC. Its protein product is CATSLDNEQFF.

The genes are TRBV20-1 and TRBJ2-1; a weak D match, TRBD1 (6 bases). Trimming left V 3 bases short and J 8 bases short, with 11 bases between. The germline CDR1 and CDR2 sequences are DFQATT and SNEGSKA (reference sequence). The CDR3 has 12 residues. DNA of the CDR3: TGCAGTGCTAGTAGGCGGACAGATGAGCAGTTCTTC. Translating it yields CSASRRTDEQFF.

This clonotype has a handful of counts. This chain connects TRBV20-1 to TRBJ1-6; 8 bases align to TRBD1. This CDR3 has 13 amino acids. V dropped 3 bases and J dropped 9; count of bases not matched to a gene: 4. CDR1 and CDR2 from the germline V gene are DFQATT and SNEGSKA (reference sequence). The CDR3 sequence is CSARDREVSPLHF. Written as DNA, the CDR3 is TGCAGTGCTAGGGACAGGGAAGTTTCACCCCTCCACTTT.

This clonotype was detected only a few times. The chain couples TRBV20-1 to TRBJ2-3; 7 nucleotides align to TRBD2. Germline V CDR1 and CDR2: DFQATT, SNEGSKA (reference sequence). The CDR3 has 16 amino acids. The junction had 12 bases not matched to a gene; V was cut back by 0 bases and J by 6 bases. CDR3 in DNA: TGCAGTGCTAGAGATCCGGGGGGAGGAATTATTGATACGCAGTATTTT. Protein: CSARDPGGGIIDTQYF.

This clonotype has at least ten counts. V gene TRBV14 combines with J gene TRBJ2-2; 7 nucleotides agree with TRBD2. Losses at the gene ends were 4 bases for V and 6 bases for J; bases not matched to a gene: 5. The germline V gene encodes CDR1 SGHDN and CDR2 FVKESK. This CDR3 region has 14 residues. CDR3 nucleotide sequence: TGTGCCAGCAGCCTAAGACTAGCTGCCGGGGAGCTGTTTTTT. Translated, it gives CASSLRLAAGELFF.

There are a few counts of this clonotype. The J gene is TRBJ2-7, the V gene TRBV6-5; TRBD1 might be the D (7 bases). The CDR3 sequence is 16 residues long. In germline, CDR1 is MNHEY, CDR2 SVGAGI. V was trimmed by 0 bases and J by 1 base, leaving 13 bases between them. The CDR3 here is CASSYSAGQQSYEQYF. The CDR3 coding sequence is TGTGCCAGCAGTTACTCGGCGGGACAGCAATCCTACGAGCAGTACTTC.

The chain carries TRBV5-5 and TRBJ2-1; D remains unclear. Germline V gene lookup returns CDR1 SGHKS and CDR2 YYEKEE (reference sequence). Trimming took off 4 bases at V and 11 bases at J, with 13 bases between the two ends. This CDR3 has 12 residues. Written as DNA, the CDR3 is TGTGCCAGCAGCCCCTACTTGGCTAAGCAGTTCTTC. Translation: CASSPYLAKQFF.

Notes on this clonotype: One base away lies a much larger clone, so this may be a sequencing read error. This chain joins TRBV12-3 or TRBV12-4 and TRBJ2-1; TRBD1 matches at 9 bases. The CDR3 extends over 13 amino acids. After removal of 5 bases from V and 8 bases from J, the junction contained 4 bases not matched to a gene. The CDR3 loop reads CASSTGQGHEQFF. The DNA of the CDR3 is TGTGCCAGCAGTACGGGACAGGGCCATGAGCAGTTCTTC.

This clonotype showed up just a few times. The chain recombines TRBV19 with TRBJ2-2; 7 positions match TRBD1. The CDR3 covers 13 residues. Germline V CDR1 and CDR2: LNHDA, SQIVND (reference sequence). The CDR3 sequence: CAVQGPNTGELFF. CDR3 DNA sequence: TGTGCGGTACAGGGGCCGAACACCGGGGAGCTGTTTTTT.

The sample holds many counts of this clonotype. J is TRBJ2-5 and V is TRBV5-1, with TRBD2 identical over 12 bases. Germline values: CDR1 SGHRS, CDR2 YFSETQ. The CDR3 is 16 amino acids. Trimming cost V 7 bases and J 2 bases; bases outside gene matches: 9. CDR3 coding DNA: TGCGCCAGCGCAGTACTAGCGGGAGGTCGGCAAGAGACCCAGTACTTC. It encodes CASAVLAGGRQETQYF.

This chain joins TRBV7-8 and TRBJ2-5; 13 bases line up with TRBD2. Trimming removed 5 bases from V and 5 bases from J; junction bases left unmatched: 8. CDR1 and CDR2 from the germline V gene are SGHVS and FQNEAQ. The CDR3 totals 16 residues. The CDR3 coding sequence is TGTGCCAGCAGCGCCACACTAGCGGGAGGGAGTGAGACCCAGTACTTC. This translates into CASSATLAGGSETQYF.

This chain connects TRBV20-1 to TRBJ2-4; 8 bases align to TRBD1. This CDR3 is built from 15 residues. The germline V gene has CDR1 DFQATT and CDR2 SNEGSKA (reference sequence). V lost 0 bases, J lost 6 bases, and 7 bases stayed unmatched. The CDR3 DNA reads TGCAGTGCTAGAGATAGGGCAGGGGGCGGAAACATTCAGTACTTC. Its translation: CSARDRAGGGNIQYF.

This chain links TRBV6-5 with TRBJ1-3; D is possibly TRBD1 (6 bases). In germline, CDR1 is MNHEY, CDR2 SVGAGI. The CDR3 sequence is 15 residues long. V dropped 2 bases and J dropped 2 bases, with 10 bases sitting between them. The CDR3 protein is CASSYGGRPGNTIYF. CDR3 coding DNA: TGTGCCAGCAGTTACGGGGGGCGCCCTGGAAACACCATATATTTT.

This clonotype has just a few counts. The rearrangement links TRBV3-1 to TRBJ1-1; a possible D gene is TRBD1 (5 bases). Germline V gene sequence: CDR1 LGHDT, CDR2 YNNKEL (reference sequence). V was cut by 0 bases and J by 4 bases, with 15 bases left in between. The CDR3 is made up of 16 amino acids. Here the CDR3 DNA reads TGTGCCAGCAGCCAAGATGGAGGGACGTGGATCACTGAAGCTTTCTTT. Its protein is CASSQDGGTWITEAFF.

This clonotype came up a few times. This chain connects TRBV11-2 to TRBJ2-1; tentative D call: TRBD2 (6 bases). From germline, CDR1 is SGHAT and CDR2 FQNNGV. The CDR3 loop spans 14 amino acids. V was shortened by 3 bases and J by 7 bases, with 13 bases between the two germline ends. The CDR3 loop is CASSLLAGGNEQFF. CDR3 bases: TGTGCCAGCAGCTTGCTTGCTGGGGGGAATGAGCAGTTCTTC.

This clonotype was counted only a few times. The chain joins TRBV12-3 or TRBV12-4 to TRBJ2-7; possible D gene TRBD2, 5 bases. V gave up 4 bases and J gave up 1 base, with 11 bases separating them. The CDR3 is made up of 14 amino acids. The CDR3 loop reads CASSSGTRSYEQYF. The CDR3 DNA reads as TGTGCCAGCAGTTCGGGAACCCGGTCCTACGAGCAGTACTTC.

This clonotype was seen more than once but under ten times. The chain uses TRBV19 and TRBJ1-2; no definite D call. The germline V gene encodes CDR1 LNHDA and CDR2 SQIVND (reference sequence). Trimming took off 8 bases at V and 1 base at J, with 11 bases between the two ends. CDR3 length equals 13 residues. CDR3 region: CASGGSFNYGYTF. CDR3 nucleotide sequence: TGTGCCAGTGGAGGCAGCTTTAACTATGGCTACACCTTC.

A remark on this clonotype: At one boundary the junction diverges from the germline segment, which might be a read error. The genes are TRBV7-2 and TRBJ2-5; D is perhaps TRBD2 (7 bases). The CDR3 is made up of 16 amino acids. Germline values: CDR1 SGHTA, CDR2 FQGNSA. DNA for the CDR3: TGTGCCAGCAAGGATGGTCGGCGGGGGCGACTAGAGGCCCAGTACTTC. Protein product: CASKDGRRGRLEAQYF.

In this sample, this clonotype turned up a few times. The V call is TRBV20-1, the J call TRBJ2-2; possible D gene TRBD1, 6 bases. The CDR3 has 15 amino acids. Per germline, CDR1 DFQATT and CDR2 SNEGSKA (reference sequence). V was shortened by 1 base and J by 2 bases, with 11 bases between the two germline ends. CDR3 nucleotides: TGCAGTGCTAGAGGGTACGGGACAAACACCGGGGAGCTGTTTTTT. Its translation: CSARGYGTNTGELFF.

V and J are TRBV9 and TRBJ1-2, with D perhaps TRBD1 (5 bases). The V end lost 0 bases, the J end lost 0 bases, and 6 bases lay between the germline ends. Germline lookup yields CDR1 SGDLS and CDR2 YYNGEE. The CDR3 length is 14 residues. CDR3 nucleotides: TGTGCCAGCAGCGTAGGGGGACCTAACTATGGCTACACCTTC. It specifies CASSVGGPNYGYTF.

The chain has TRBV7-2 and TRBJ2-1, with D uncertain. This CDR3 region has 13 residues. With 2 bases removed from V and 8 bases from J, the gap between germline ends came to 10 bases. CDR1 is SGHTA and CDR2 is FQGNSA in the germline V gene. CDR3 coding DNA: TGTGCCAGCAGCTTAATCCGATCCCATGAGCAGTTCTTC. Its translation: CASSLIRSHEQFF.

This clonotype showed up many times. The J gene is TRBJ2-1, the V gene TRBV7-9; perhaps TRBD1 as D (6 bases). V shed 1 base and J shed 1 base, with 14 bases lying between them. CDR1 is SEHNR and CDR2 is FQNEAQ in the germline V gene (reference sequence). The CDR3 is 17 amino acids. The CDR3 coding sequence is TGTGCCAGCAGCTTAGGTTATGGACAGTCATCCTACAATGAGCAGTTCTTC. It translates to CASSLGYGQSSYNEQFF.

V and J are TRBV28 and TRBJ1-1; maybe TRBD1 (6 bases). This CDR3 contains 13 residues. The V gene lost 10 bases and the J gene lost 1 base, with 13 bases spanning the gap. CDR1 and CDR2 from the germline V gene are MDHEN and SYDVKM. The DNA of the CDR3 is TGTGCCACAGGGGAAGGGCCGAACACTGAAGCTTTCTTT. This sequence encodes CATGEGPNTEAFF. The whole variable domain, filled in from reference TRBV28 and TRBJ1-1, reads DVKVTQSSRYLVKRTGEKVFLECVQDMDHENMFWYRQDPGLGLRLIYFSYDVKMKEKGDIPEGYSVSREKKERFSLILESASTNQTSMYLCATGEGPNTEAFFGQGTRLTVV.

This clonotype was seen a few times. J is TRBJ2-7 and V is TRBV10-3; D might be TRBD1 or TRBD2, each matching 6 bases. The CDR3 consists of 14 residues. CDR1 is ENHRY, CDR2 SYGVKD, per germline. The ends were cut back, 6 bases at V and 5 bases at J, with 17 bases in the middle. The CDR3 DNA sequence: TGTGCCATCAGCGTACAGGGCGGGAAAAACGAGCAGTACTTC. Translating it yields CAISVQGGKNEQYF.

A few counts support this clonotype. The J gene is TRBJ2-1, the V gene TRBV12-3 or TRBV12-4, with TRBD1 identical over 11 bases. This CDR3 has 16 residues. Germline trimming cut 3 bases from V and 5 bases from J; bases unmatched to any gene: 6. DNA of the CDR3: TGTGCCAGCAGTTTTGCAGGACAGGGGGCGAACAATGAGCAGTTCTTC. This encodes CASSFAGQGANNEQFF.

This clonotype has only a few counts. This sequence joins TRBV12-3 or TRBV12-4 and TRBJ2-3; 12 bases are shared with TRBD2. The CDR3 contains 16 residues. V lost 8 bases and J lost 6; bases outside the gene matches: 12. The CDR3 here is CASGLAGGPAPDTQYF. The DNA for the CDR3 is TGTGCCAGCGGGCTAGCGGGAGGGCCGGCCCCGGATACGCAGTATTTT.